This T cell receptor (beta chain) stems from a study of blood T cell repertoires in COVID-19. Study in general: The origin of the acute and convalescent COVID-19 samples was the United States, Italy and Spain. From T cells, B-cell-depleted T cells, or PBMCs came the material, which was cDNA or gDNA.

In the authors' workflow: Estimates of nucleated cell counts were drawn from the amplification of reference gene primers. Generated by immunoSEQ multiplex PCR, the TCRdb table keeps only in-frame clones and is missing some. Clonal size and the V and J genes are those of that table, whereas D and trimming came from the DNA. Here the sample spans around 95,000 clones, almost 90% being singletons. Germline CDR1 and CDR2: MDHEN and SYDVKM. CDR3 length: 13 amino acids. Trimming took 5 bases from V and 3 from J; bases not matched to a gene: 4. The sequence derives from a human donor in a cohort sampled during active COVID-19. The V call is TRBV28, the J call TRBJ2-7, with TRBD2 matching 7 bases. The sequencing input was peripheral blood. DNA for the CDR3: TGTGCCAGCAGTATTAGCGGGCTCTACGAGCAGTACTTC. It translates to CASSISGLYEQYF. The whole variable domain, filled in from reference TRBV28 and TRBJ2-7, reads DVKVTQSSRYLVKRTGEKVFLECVQDMDHENMFWYRQDPGLGLRLIYFSYDVKMKEKGDIPEGYSVSREKKERFSLILESASTNQTSMYLCASSISGLYEQYFGPGTRLTVT.